This T cell receptor (beta chain) was captured in a study of T cell repertoires in cytomegalovirus infection. Across the whole study: TCR beta signatures that were public indicated CMV infection and matching HLA type.

In germline, CDR1 is SQVTM, CDR2 ANQGSEA. Trimming left V 7 bases short and J 8 bases short, with 21 bases between. This CDR3 has 14 residues. This clonotype was observed a handful of times. The antigen is not known. General study results and limits: The study found HLA-C-restricted CMV-specific TCR beta clonotypes dominating the ex vivo response.

TCRdb fed the reads into MiXCR, producing one record per CDR3 protein. Of 200,000 or so distinct CDR3 sequences in the sample, 28% were seen once. The chain is built from TRBV29-1 and TRBJ2-1; perhaps D is TRBD1 or TRBD2 (5 bases each). The sequencing input was PBMCs. The sequence derives from a human donor in good health (CMV status not recorded). Some clones in this sample may be carry-over from other donors' samples. The chain's CDR3 is CSAMNPGPRYEQFF. The CDR3 region has the DNA TGCAGCGCCATGAACCCGGGACCCCGGTATGAGCAGTTCTTC.